There are many counts of the clone carrying this T cell receptor beta chain. The target antigen is unknown. The data were taken from a study of T cell repertoires in cytomegalovirus infection. Each CDR3 protein is one row after TCRdb ran MiXCR on the reads. This table holds 450,000 to 600,000 distinct CDR3 sequences, 33% found once. The sequence was obtained from a human donor in good health (CMV status not recorded). Some clones in this sample may be carry-over from other donors' samples. Sequencing was performed on cultured PBMCs, taken from culture after CMV antigen stimulation.

The CDR3 spells CASSRKKGNEQFF. The CDR3 bases are TGTGCCAGCAGCCGCAAGAAGGGGAATGAGCAGTTCTTC. J is TRBJ2-1 and V is TRBV12-3 or TRBV12-4; possibly TRBD1 for D (5 bases). CDR3 length: 13 amino acids. Trimming took 6 bases from V and 7 from J, leaving 13 bases between them.